The 4 T cell receptor beta chains below all came from one sample that was sequenced in a study. TCRdb called the 5' RACE reads again in MiXCR, with one record for every CDR3 protein. The table records some 62,000 distinct CDR3 sequences, roughly 30% of them present only once. Sequencing was done on a sample of tumor-infiltrating naive CD4+ T cells sorted from the breast tumor. Subset: naive CD4+ T cells, CD4+CD45RA+CD25-. These receptors were collected from a female donor with breast cancer.

This clonotype was observed at least ten times. The chain carries TRBV5-1 and TRBJ2-3, with a weak D call TRBD2 (5 bases). The V gene's germline CDR1 is SGHRS and CDR2 YFSETQ. CDR3 length equals 14 residues. V was cut by 2 bases and J by 5 bases, with 12 bases left in between. The CDR3 DNA reads TGCGCCAGCAGCTTAGGCACGGGGTTAGATACGCAGTATTTT. Translation gives CASSLGTGLDTQYF.

The J gene is TRBJ2-6, the V gene TRBV27; no firm D call. V shed 4 bases and J shed 4 bases, with 8 bases lying between them. The CDR3 length is 14 residues. The germline V gene has CDR1 MNHEY and CDR2 SMNVEV (reference sequence). The chain's CDR3 is CASSSVAGANVLTF. The CDR3 DNA is TGTGCCAGCAGTTCAGTGGCCGGGGCCAACGTCCTGACTTTC.

A few counts support this clonotype. The CDR3, as DNA: TGTGCCAGCACTGACAGTCCCACCGACTATGGCTACACCTTC. It encodes CASTDSPTDYGYTF. The V call is TRBV9, the J call TRBJ1-2; weak D call: TRBD1 (5 bases). In germline, CDR1 is SGDLS, CDR2 YYNGEE. Trimming pared 6 bases from V and 3 bases from J, leaving 15 bases between. CDR3 length: 14 amino acids. Full variable domain (rest looked up from reference TRBV9 and TRBJ1-2): DSGVTQTPKHLITATGQRVTLRCSPRSGDLSVYWYQQSLDQGLQFLIQYYNGEERAKGNILERFSAQQFPDLHSELNLSSLELGDSALYFCASTDSPTDYGYTFGSGTRLTVV.

This chain connects TRBV28 to TRBJ1-5; unclear D gene. The CDR3 has 13 amino acids. V lost 1 base and J 7 bases, leaving 8 bases between the germline ends. In germline, CDR1 is MDHEN, CDR2 SYDVKM. The CDR3 DNA reads TGTGCCAGCAGTTTATCCCTCTCCCAGCCCCAGCATTTT. Amino acid sequence: CASSLSLSQPQHF.